Here is one T cell receptor beta chain with its context. These data come from a study of cytomegalovirus exposure and HLA in healthy donors. The PCR contained 60 Vbeta and 13 Jbeta primers. Here immunoSEQ multiplex PCR was the method, and the copy in TCRdb shows in-frame clones only, minus some. The sample lists more than 85,000 clones; 60% to 85% were seen once. The germline V gene encodes CDR1 MGHRA and CDR2 YSYEKL. The CDR3 totals 16 residues. V gave up 6 bases and J gave up 6 bases; unmatched junction bases: 14. The clonotype originates from a woman aged 55-69 years in good health and CMV-seropositive. V gene TRBV4-1 combines with J gene TRBJ1-1, with TRBD1 matching 9 bases. Input material: PBMCs. The CDR3 loop reads CASSQPLMGQGPEAFF. Here the CDR3 DNA reads TGCGCCAGCAGTCAACCCCTAATGGGACAGGGACCTGAAGCTTTCTTT.